This T cell receptor beta chain was recovered during a study of T cell responses to AZD1222 COVID-19 vaccine. Study information: Pooling of second doses given at about 4 or about 12 weeks was done.

Points on this clone: Its antigen is not identified.

Regarding the study as a whole: Donors were largely white British and mainly female; clonal diversity was possibly underestimated.

The CDR3 has 13 amino acids. Trimming shortened V by 2 bases and J by 5 bases, and 7 bases separated the two germline ends. The germline V gene has CDR1 SNHLY and CDR2 FYNNEI. Measured with immunoSEQ multiplex PCR; TCRdb has only the in-frame clones, and not every one. This table has tens of thousands of clones, around 86% appearing once. This chain links TRBV2 with TRBJ2-1; D is undetermined. This sample comprised peripheral blood, obtained on day 0 of AZD1222 vaccination. The source of this sequence is an adult in good health. As DNA, the CDR3 is TGTGCCAGCAGTGAAATGATGAACAATGAGCAGTTCTTC. It specifies CASSEMMNNEQFF.